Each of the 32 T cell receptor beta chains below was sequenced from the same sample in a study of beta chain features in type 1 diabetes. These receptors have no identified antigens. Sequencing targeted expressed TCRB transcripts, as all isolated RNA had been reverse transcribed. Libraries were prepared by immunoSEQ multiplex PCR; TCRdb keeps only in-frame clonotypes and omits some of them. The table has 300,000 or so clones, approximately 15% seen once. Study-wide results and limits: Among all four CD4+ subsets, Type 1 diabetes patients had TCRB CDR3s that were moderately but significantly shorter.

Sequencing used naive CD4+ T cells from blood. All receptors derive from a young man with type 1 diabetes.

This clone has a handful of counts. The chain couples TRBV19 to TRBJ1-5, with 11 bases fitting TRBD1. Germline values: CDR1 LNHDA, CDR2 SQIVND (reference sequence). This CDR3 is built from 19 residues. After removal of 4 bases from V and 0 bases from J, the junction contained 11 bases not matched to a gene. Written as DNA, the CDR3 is TGTGCCAGTAGTACCTACGCGGGACAGGGGGGTATTAGCAATCAGCCCCAGCATTTT. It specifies CASSTYAGQGGISNQPQHF.

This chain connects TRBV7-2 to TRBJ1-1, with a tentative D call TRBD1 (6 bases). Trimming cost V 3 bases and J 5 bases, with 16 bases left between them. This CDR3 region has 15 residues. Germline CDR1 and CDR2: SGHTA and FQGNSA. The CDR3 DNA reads TGTGCCAGCAGCTTCGTAATCTCAGGGGAAACTGAAGCTTTCTTT. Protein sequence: CASSFVISGETEAFF.

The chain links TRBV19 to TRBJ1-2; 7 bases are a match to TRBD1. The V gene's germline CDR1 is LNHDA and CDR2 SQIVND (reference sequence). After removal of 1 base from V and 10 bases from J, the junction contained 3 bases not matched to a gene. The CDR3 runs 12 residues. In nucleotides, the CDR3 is TGTGCCAGTAGTATAGGACAGGGAGTCTACACCTTC. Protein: CASSIGQGVYTF.

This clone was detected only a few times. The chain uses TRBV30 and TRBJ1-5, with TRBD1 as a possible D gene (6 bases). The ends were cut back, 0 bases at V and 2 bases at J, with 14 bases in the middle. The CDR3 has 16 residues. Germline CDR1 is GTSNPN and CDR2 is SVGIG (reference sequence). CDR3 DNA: TGTGCCTGGAGTGTACTATCGACAGGTGGCAATCAGCCCCAGCATTTT. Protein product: CAWSVLSTGGNQPQHF.

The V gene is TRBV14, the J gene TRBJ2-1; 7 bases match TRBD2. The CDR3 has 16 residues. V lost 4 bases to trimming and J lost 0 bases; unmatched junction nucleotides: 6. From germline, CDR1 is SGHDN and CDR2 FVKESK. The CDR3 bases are TGTGCCAGCAGCCTGCCCGGGAGGAGCTCCTACAATGAGCAGTTCTTC. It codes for CASSLPGRSSYNEQFF.

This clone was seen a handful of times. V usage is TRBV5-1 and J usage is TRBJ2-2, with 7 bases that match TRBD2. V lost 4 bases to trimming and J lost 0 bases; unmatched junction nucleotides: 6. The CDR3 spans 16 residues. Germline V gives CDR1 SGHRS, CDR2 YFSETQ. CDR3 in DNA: TGCGCCAGCAGCCCCAATAGCGGGCCGAACACCGGGGAGCTGTTTTTT. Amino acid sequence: CASSPNSGPNTGELFF.

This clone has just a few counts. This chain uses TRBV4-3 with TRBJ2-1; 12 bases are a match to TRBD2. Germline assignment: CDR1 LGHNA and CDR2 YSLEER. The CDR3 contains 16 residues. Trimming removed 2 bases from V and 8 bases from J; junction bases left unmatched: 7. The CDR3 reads CASSQYLAGGPYEQFF. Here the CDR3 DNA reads TGCGCCAGCAGCCAATACCTAGCGGGAGGGCCTTATGAGCAGTTCTTC.

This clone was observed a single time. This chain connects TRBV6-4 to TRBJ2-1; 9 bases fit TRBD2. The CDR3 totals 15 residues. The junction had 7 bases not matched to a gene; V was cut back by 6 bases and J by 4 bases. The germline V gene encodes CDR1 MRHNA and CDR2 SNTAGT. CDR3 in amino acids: CASSSGTSRYNEQFF. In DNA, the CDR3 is TGTGCCAGCAGCTCCGGGACTAGCAGATACAATGAGCAGTTCTTC.

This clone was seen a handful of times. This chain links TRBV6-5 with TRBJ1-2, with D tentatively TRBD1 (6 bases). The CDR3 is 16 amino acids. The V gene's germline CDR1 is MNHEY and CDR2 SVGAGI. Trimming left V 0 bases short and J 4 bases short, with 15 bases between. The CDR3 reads CASSYSSGQLGYGYTF. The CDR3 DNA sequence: TGTGCCAGCAGTTACTCATCCGGACAGCTTGGCTATGGCTACACCTTC.

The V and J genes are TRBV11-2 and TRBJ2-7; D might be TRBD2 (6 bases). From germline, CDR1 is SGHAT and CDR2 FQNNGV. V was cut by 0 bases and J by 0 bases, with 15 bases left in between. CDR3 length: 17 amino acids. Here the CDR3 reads CASSLDWGGSVSYEQYF. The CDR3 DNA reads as TGTGCCAGCAGCTTAGATTGGGGAGGTAGCGTCTCCTACGAGCAGTACTTC. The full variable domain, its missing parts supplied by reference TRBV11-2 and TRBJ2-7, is EAGVAQSPRYKIIEKRQSVAFWCNPISGHATLYWYQQILGQGPKLLIQFQNNGVVDDSQLPKDRFSAERLKGVDSTLKIQPAKLEDSAVYLCASSLDWGGSVSYEQYFGPGTRLTVT.

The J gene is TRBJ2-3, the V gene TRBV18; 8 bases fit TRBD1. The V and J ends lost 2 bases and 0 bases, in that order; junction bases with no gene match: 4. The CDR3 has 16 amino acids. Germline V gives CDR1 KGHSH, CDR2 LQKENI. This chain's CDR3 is CASSPVTGVSTDTQYF. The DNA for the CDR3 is TGTGCCAGCTCACCAGTGACAGGGGTTAGCACAGATACGCAGTATTTT.

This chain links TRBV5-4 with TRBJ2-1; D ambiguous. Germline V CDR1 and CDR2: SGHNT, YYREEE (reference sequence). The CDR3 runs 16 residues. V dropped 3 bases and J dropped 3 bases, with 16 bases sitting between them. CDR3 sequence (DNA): TGTGCCAGCAGCTCCGTGGTCGGAGCCTTCTACAATGAGCAGTTCTTC. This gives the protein CASSSVVGAFYNEQFF.

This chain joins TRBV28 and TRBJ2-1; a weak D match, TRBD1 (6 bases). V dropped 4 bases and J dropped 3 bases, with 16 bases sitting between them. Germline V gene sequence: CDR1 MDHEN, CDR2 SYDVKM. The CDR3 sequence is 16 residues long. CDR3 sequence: CASSSTGTPNYNEQFF. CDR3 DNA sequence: TGTGCCAGCAGTTCAACCGGGACACCTAACTACAATGAGCAGTTCTTC. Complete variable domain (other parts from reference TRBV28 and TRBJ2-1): DVKVTQSSRYLVKRTGEKVFLECVQDMDHENMFWYRQDPGLGLRLIYFSYDVKMKEKGDIPEGYSVSREKKERFSLILESASTNQTSMYLCASSSTGTPNYNEQFFGPGTRLTVL.

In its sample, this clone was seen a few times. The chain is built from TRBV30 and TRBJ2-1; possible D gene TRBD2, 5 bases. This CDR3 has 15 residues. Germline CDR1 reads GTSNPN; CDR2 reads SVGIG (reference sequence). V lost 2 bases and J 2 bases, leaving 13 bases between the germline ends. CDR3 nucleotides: TGTGCCTGGAGTTCAATAGCGAGGACCTACAATGAGCAGTTCTTC. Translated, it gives CAWSSIARTYNEQFF.

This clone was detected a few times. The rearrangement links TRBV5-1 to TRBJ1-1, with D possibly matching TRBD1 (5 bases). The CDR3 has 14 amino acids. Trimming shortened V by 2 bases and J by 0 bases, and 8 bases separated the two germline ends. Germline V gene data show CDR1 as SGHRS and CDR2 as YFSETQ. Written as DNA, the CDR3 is TGCGCCAGCAGCTTCGCAGGGATGAACACTGAAGCTTTCTTT. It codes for CASSFAGMNTEAFF.

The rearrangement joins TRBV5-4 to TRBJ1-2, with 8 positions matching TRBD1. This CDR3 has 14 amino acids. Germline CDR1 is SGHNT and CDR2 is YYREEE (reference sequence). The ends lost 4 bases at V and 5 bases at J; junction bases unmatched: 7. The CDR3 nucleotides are TGTGCCAGCAGCGCAGGACAGGGAAATTATGGCTACACCTTC. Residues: CASSAGQGNYGYTF.

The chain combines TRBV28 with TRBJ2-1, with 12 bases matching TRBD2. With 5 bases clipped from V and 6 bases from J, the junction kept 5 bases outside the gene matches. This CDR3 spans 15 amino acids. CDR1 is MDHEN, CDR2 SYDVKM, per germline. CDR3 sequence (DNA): TGTGCCAGCAGTCCAACTAGCGGGAGGACCAATGAGCAGTTCTTC. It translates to CASSPTSGRTNEQFF.

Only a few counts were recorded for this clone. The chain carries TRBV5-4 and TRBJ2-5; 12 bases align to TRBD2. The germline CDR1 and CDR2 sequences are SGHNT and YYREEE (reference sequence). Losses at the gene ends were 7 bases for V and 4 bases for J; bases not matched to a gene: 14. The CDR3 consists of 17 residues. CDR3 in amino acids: CASGHGLAGINRETQYF. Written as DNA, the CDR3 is TGTGCCAGCGGACACGGACTAGCGGGAATAAATAGAGAGACCCAGTACTTC. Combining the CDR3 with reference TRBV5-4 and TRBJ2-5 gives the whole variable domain ETGVTQSPTHLIKTRGQQVTLRCSSQSGHNTVSWYQQALGQGPQFIFQYYREEENGRGNFPPRFSGLQFPNYSSELNVNALELDDSALYLCASGHGLAGINRETQYFGPGTRLLVL.

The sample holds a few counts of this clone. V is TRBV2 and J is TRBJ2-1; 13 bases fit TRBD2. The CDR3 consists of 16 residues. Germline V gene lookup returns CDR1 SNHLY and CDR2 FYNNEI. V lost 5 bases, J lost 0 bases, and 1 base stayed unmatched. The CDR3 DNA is TGTGCCAGCAGTCGGACTAGCGGGAGCTCCTACAATGAGCAGTTCTTC. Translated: CASSRTSGSSYNEQFF.

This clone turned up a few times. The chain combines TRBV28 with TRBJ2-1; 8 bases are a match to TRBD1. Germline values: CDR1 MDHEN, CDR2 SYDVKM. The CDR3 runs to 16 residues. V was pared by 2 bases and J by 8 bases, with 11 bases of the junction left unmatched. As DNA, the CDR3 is TGTGCCAGCAGTTTAGGGTACAGGGGGTCGGTGGATGAGCAGTTCTTC. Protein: CASSLGYRGSVDEQFF. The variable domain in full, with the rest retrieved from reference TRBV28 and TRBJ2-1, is DVKVTQSSRYLVKRTGEKVFLECVQDMDHENMFWYRQDPGLGLRLIYFSYDVKMKEKGDIPEGYSVSREKKERFSLILESASTNQTSMYLCASSLGYRGSVDEQFFGPGTRLTVL.

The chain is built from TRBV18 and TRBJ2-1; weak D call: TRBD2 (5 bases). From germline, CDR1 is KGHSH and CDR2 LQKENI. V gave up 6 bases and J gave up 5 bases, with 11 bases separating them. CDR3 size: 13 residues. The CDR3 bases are TGTGCCAGCTCCATCGACTACAACAATGAGCAGTTCTTC. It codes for CASSIDYNNEQFF.

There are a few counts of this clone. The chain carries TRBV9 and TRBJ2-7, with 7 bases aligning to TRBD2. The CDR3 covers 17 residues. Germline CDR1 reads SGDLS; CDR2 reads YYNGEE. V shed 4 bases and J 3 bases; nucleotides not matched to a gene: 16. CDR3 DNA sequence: TGTGCCAGCAGCCCCGCGTTTTGGGGGGGAATCTACTACGAGCAGTACTTC. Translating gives CASSPAFWGGIYYEQYF.

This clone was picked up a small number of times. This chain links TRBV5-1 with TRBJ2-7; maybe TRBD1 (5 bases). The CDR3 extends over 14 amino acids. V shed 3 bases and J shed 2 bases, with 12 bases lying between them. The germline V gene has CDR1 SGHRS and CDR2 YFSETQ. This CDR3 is CASSSPDKTYEQYF. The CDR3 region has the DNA TGCGCCAGCAGCTCCCCGGACAAGACCTACGAGCAGTACTTC. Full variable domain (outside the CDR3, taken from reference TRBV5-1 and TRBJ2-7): KAGVTQTPRYLIKTRGQQVTLSCSPISGHRSVSWYQQTPGQGLQFLFEYFSETQRNKGNFPGRFSGRQFSNSRSEMNVSTLELGDSALYLCASSSPDKTYEQYFGPGTRLTVT.

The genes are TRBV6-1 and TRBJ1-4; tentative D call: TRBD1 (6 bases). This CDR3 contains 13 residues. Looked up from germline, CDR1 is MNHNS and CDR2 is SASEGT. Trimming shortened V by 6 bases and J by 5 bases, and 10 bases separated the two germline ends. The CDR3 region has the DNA TGTGCCAGCAGACAGGGCAACAATGAAAAACTGTTTTTT. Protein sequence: CASRQGNNEKLFF.

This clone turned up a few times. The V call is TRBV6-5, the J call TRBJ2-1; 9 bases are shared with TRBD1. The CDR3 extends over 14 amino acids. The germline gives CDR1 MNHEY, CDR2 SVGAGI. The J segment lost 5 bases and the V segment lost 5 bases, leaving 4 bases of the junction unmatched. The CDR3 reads CASSLDRGDNEQFF. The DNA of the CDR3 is TGTGCCAGCAGTCTCGACAGGGGGGACAATGAGCAGTTCTTC.

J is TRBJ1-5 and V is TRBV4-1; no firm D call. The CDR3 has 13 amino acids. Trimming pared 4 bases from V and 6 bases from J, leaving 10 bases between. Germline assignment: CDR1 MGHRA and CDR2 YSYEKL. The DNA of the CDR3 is TGCGCCAGCAGCCCGGGGTTCGGTCAGCCCCAGCATTTT. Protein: CASSPGFGQPQHF.

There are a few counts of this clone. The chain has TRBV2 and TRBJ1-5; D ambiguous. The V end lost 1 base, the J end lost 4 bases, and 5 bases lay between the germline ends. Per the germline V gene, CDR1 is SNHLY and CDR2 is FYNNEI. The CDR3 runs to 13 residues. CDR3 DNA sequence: TGTGCCAGCAGTGAAGGTCTAAATCAGCCCCAGCATTTT. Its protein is CASSEGLNQPQHF.

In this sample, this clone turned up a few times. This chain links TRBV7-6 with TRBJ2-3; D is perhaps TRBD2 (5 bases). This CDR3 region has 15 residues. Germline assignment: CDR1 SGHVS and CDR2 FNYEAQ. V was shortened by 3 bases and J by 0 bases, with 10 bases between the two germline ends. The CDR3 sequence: CASSFSGLSTDTQYF. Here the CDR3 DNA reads TGTGCCAGCAGCTTCTCAGGACTGAGCACAGATACGCAGTATTTT.

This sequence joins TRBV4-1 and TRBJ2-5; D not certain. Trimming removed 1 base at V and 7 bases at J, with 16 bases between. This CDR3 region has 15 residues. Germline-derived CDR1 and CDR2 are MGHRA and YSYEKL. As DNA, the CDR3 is TGCGCCAGCAGCCAAGTGGCAGCGCCTACGCGGACCCAGTACTTC. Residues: CASSQVAAPTRTQYF.

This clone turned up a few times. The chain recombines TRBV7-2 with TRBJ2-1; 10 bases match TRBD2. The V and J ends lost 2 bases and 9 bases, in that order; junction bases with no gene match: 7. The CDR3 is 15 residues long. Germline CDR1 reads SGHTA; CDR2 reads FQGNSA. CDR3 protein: CASSLRLAGTSEQFF. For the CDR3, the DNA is TGTGCCAGCAGCTTAAGACTAGCGGGTACGAGTGAGCAGTTCTTC.

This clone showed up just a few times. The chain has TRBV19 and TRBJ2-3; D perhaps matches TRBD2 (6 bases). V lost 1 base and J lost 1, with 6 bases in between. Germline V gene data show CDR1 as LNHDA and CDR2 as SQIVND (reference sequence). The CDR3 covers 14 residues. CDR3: CASSIAGGTDTQYF. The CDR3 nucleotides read TGTGCCAGTAGTATAGCGGGAGGCACAGATACGCAGTATTTT.

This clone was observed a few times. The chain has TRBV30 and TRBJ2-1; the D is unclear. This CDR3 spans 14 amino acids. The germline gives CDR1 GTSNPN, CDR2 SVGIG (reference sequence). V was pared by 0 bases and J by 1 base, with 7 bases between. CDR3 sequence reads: CAWSVSLSYNEQFF. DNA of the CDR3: TGTGCCTGGAGTGTAAGCCTGTCCTACAATGAGCAGTTCTTC.